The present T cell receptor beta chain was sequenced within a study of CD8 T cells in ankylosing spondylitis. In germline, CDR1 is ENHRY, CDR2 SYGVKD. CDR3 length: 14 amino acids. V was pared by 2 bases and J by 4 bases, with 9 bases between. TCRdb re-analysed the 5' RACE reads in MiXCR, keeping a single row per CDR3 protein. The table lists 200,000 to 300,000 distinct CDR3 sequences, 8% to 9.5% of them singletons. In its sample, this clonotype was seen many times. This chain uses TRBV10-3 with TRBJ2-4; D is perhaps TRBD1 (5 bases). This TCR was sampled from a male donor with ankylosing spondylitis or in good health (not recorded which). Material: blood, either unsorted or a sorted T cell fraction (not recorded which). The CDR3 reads CAISEGALKNIQYF. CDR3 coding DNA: TGTGCCATCAGTGAGGGGGCGTTGAAAAACATTCAGTACTTC.